This is a list of T cell receptor beta chains from one sample in a study of PD-1 blockade in classical Hodgkin lymphoma. Assay used: immunoSEQ multiplex PCR; TCRdb lists only in-frame clones, some missing. The sample lists 20,000 to 30,000 clones, around 81% occurring once. The sequencing used peripheral blood mononuclear cells (PBMCs), collected before the second cycle of nivolumab. The origin of the receptors is a human donor with classical Hodgkin lymphoma. CDR3s include the opening cysteine and the closing phenylalanine or tryptophan. D genes are given only for firm matches. Not all rows give a size; the values are once, few, many and, for expanded clones, a class.

d_call: TRBD1
clone_size: once
v_call: TRBV5-5
j_call: TRBJ1-1
cdr3_nt: TGTGCCAGCAGTTGGACAGGGTTGAACACTGAAGCTTTCTTT
cdr3_aa: CASSWTGLNTEAFF

d_call: NA
clone_size: NA
v_call: TRBV10-3
j_call: TRBJ1-1
cdr3_nt: TGTGCCATCAGTGAATGGGACTCCTCCCAAGCTTTCTTT
cdr3_aa: CAISEWDSSQAFF

d_call: TRBD1
clone_size: NA
v_call: TRBV2
j_call: TRBJ2-6
cdr3_nt: TGTGCCAGCAGTGGGGACAGGATACCATCTGGGGCCAACGTCCTGACTTTC
cdr3_aa: CASSGDRIPSGANVLTF

d_call: NA
clone_size: NA
v_call: TRBV9
j_call: TRBJ2-1
cdr3_nt: TGTGCCAGCAGCGTAGAAGGGGCAGGGGTCTACAATGAGCAGTTCTTC
cdr3_aa: CASSVEGAGVYNEQFF

d_call: NA
clone_size: NA
v_call: TRBV10-3
j_call: TRBJ2-7
cdr3_nt: TGTGCCATCAGTGACCCTGAGGCAGGGGCCCCGTCCGAGCAGTACTTC
cdr3_aa: CAISDPEAGAPSEQYF

d_call: NA
clone_size: NA
v_call: TRBV28
j_call: TRBJ2-7
cdr3_nt: TGTGCCAGCACCCCGTTAAGGGGGGCGAGGCCAGTCGAGCAGTACTTC
cdr3_aa: CASTPLRGARPVEQYF

d_call: NA
clone_size: few
v_call: TRBV4-1
j_call: TRBJ1-3
cdr3_nt: TGCGCCAGCAGCCAAGATTTTGGGGTCGGAAACACCATATATTTT
cdr3_aa: CASSQDFGVGNTIYF

d_call: NA
clone_size: NA
v_call: TRBV10-2
j_call: TRBJ1-1
cdr3_nt: TGCGCCAGTAGGAGGGAGGCTGAAGCTTTCTTT
cdr3_aa: CASRREAEAFF

d_call: NA
clone_size: NA
v_call: TRBV18
j_call: TRBJ1-1
cdr3_nt: TGTGCCAGCTCACCACTATCGGACGGGGTGATGAACACTGAAGCTTTCTTT
cdr3_aa: CASSPLSDGVMNTEAFF

d_call: NA
clone_size: NA
v_call: TRBV19
j_call: TRBJ1-1
cdr3_nt: TGTGCCAGTACTAGACGAGGTGAAGCTTTCTTT
cdr3_aa: CASTRRGEAFF